The clone carrying this T cell receptor (beta chain) has more than one count but fewer than ten. The data belong to a study of blood T cell repertoires in COVID-19. Study-wide background: Some COVID-19 samples were acute and others convalescent; all came from the United States, Italy and Spain. From T cells, B-cell-depleted T cells, or PBMCs came the material, which was cDNA or gDNA.

The germline CDR1 and CDR2 sequences are SGHVS and FQNEAQ. CDR3 size: 18 residues. V dropped 5 bases and J dropped 2; count of bases not matched to a gene: 14. As originally analysed: Reference gene primers were amplified, and this amplification served to estimate nucleated cell counts. Libraries were prepared by immunoSEQ multiplex PCR; TCRdb keeps only in-frame clonotypes and omits some of them. Clonal size and the V and J genes are those of that table, whereas D and trimming came from the DNA. The data show approximately 100,000 clones, about 78% seen once. The rearrangement uses TRBV7-8 and TRBJ2-4; TRBD2 agrees at 8 bases. The sequence was collected from a human donor in a cohort sampled during active or convalescent COVID-19. Sequenced material: peripheral blood. Here the CDR3 DNA reads TGTGCCAGCAGCCCACTTCGCCCGGGACTAGGGTCCAAAAACATTCAGTACTTC. Residues: CASSPLRPGLGSKNIQYF.